These T cell receptor beta chains were read from a single sample in a study of early T cells in non-severe SARS-CoV-2 infection. One entry per CDR3 protein, called by TCRdb with MiXCR from the 5' RACE reads. In the table there are about 59,000 distinct CDR3 sequences, roughly an eighth of which are singletons. This specimen consisted of whole blood, obtained at baseline. The receptor source for this set is an adult who was a healthcare worker with PCR-confirmed SARS-CoV-2 infection or an uninfected control (not recorded which). Each CDR3 is given with its conserved first and last residue. D genes are given only for firm matches. The size of a clone is reported for some rows only, either as once, few or many, or as a class for expanded clones.

few,-,TRBV20-1,TRBJ1-1,TGCAGTGCTAGAGGAGGGGCGGCTGAAGCTTTCTTT,CSARGGAAEAFF
many,-,TRBV2,TRBJ2-3,TGTGCCAGCAGTGAAATAAGTACCCACCAGAATTTT,CASSEISTHQNF
few,-,TRBV7-9,TRBJ2-7,TGTGCCAGCAGCCTCGACGCGGGTCTCTCCTACGAGCAGTACTTC,CASSLDAGLSYEQYF
-,-,TRBV5-1,TRBJ2-7,TGCGCCAGCAGCTTGAATCGCGGGACATACGAGCAGTACTTC,CASSLNRGTYEQYF
few,-,TRBV19,TRBJ1-2,TGTGCCAGTTCGGGTGTTTATGGCTACACCTTC,CASSGVYGYTF
few,-,TRBV11-2,TRBJ2-7,TGTGCCAGCAGCTTAGAGTCCGGGTTCTCCTACGAGCAGTACTTC,CASSLESGFSYEQYF
many,-,TRBV14,TRBJ2-5,TGTGCCAGCAGCGGTCGGGGCGGACAATCGGCGACCCAGTACTTC,CASSGRGGQSATQYF
-,-,TRBV7-9,TRBJ2-4,TGTGCCAGCAGCCCCACCCGGGACTCCTACAAAAACATTCAGTACTTC,CASSPTRDSYKNIQYF
-,TRBD1,TRBV15,TRBJ1-6,TGTGCCACCAGCAGAGATCCGCTACAGGGGATTAATTCACCCCTCCACTTT,CATSRDPLQGINSPLHF
once,TRBD1,TRBV11-2,TRBJ2-2,TGTGCCAGCAGCACCGGGACAGGCTTCACCGGGGAGCTGTTTTTT,CASSTGTGFTGELFF
-,TRBD1,TRBV13,TRBJ2-7,TGTGCCAGCAGCTTACAGGGGGCCGAGCAGTACTTC,CASSLQGAEQYF
few,-,TRBV7-2,TRBJ2-1,TGTGCCAGCAGCCTATTTACCCCAGGCGGAAGGAGGGGCAATGAGCAGTTCTTC,CASSLFTPGGRRGNEQFF
-,TRBD1,TRBV6-6,TRBJ1-4,TGTGCCAGCGGAATTGGGACAGATAATGAAAAACTGTTTTTT,CASGIGTDNEKLFF
-,-,TRBV28,TRBJ2-2,TGTGCCGGCCGAAGCCAGGGGCCCGGGGAGCTGTTTTTT,CAGRSQGPGELFF
few,-,TRBV5-5,TRBJ1-1,TGTGCCAGCAGTCTAGACAGAATGAACACTGAAGCTTTCTTT,CASSLDRMNTEAFF
-,-,TRBV4-3,TRBJ1-1,TGCGCCAGCAGTCGGACCTTGAACACTGAAGCTTTCTTT,CASSRTLNTEAFF